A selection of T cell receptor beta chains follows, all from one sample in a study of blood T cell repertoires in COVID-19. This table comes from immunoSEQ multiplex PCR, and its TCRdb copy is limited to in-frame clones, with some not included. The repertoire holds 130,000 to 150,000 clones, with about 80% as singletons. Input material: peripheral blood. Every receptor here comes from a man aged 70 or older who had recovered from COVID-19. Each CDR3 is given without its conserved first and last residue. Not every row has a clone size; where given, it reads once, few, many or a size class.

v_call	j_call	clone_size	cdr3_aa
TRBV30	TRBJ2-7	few	APEKWRAYEQY
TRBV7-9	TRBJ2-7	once	ASSLTSTYEQY
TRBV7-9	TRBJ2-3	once	ASSLAGQIDTQY
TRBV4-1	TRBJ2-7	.	ASSPSGEEGDEQY
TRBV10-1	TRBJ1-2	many	ASRTFGSQGGDGYT
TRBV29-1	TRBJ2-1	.	SVPPGGPGQF
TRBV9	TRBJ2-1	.	ASSVSAGNSYNEQF
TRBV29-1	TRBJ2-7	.	SVGGDRGKAVREIYEQY
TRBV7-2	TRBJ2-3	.	ASSLDSSTDTQY
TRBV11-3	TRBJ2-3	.	ASSGGTTARDTQY
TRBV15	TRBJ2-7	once	ATSRETGGSYEQY
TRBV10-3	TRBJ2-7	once	AIRASGVSYEQY
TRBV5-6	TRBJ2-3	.	ASRQLSADTQY
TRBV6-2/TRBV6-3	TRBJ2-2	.	ASSYLLRDIMNTGELF
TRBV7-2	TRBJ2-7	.	ASSVNQGYEQY
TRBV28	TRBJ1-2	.	ASMTETYGYT
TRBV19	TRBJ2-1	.	ASSNSLAGVYNEQF
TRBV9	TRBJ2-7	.	ASSVGGEAPYEQY
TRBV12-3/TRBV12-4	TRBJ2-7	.	ASREDLSYEQY
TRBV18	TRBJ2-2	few	ASGQGANTGELF